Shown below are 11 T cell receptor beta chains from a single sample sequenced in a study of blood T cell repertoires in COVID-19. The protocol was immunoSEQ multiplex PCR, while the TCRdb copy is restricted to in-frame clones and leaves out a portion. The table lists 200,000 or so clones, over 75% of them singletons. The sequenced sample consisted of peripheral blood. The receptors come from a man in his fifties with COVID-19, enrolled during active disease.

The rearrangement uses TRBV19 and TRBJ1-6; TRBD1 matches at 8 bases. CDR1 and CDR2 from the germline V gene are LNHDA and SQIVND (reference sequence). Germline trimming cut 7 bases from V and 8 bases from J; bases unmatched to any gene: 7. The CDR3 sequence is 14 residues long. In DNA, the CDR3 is TGTGCCAGTAAGGATGGACAGGGTCATTCACCCCTCCACTTT. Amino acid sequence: CASKDGQGHSPLHF.

The CDR3 DNA sequence: TGTGCCAGCTCACCCGGGACATCAGATACGCAGTATTTT. This encodes CASSPGTSDTQYF. V is TRBV18 and J is TRBJ2-3, with D perhaps matching TRBD1 (6 bases). The germline CDR1 and CDR2 sequences are KGHSH and LQKENI. Trimming shortened V by 3 bases and J by 4 bases, and 8 bases separated the two germline ends. The length of the CDR3 is 13 residues.

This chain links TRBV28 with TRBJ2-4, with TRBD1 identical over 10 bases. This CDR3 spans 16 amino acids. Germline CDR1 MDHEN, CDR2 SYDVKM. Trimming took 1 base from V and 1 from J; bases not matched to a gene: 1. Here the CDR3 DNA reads TGTGCCAGCAGTTTATTGGACAGGGGGGCCAAAAACATTCAGTACTTC. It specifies CASSLLDRGAKNIQYF.

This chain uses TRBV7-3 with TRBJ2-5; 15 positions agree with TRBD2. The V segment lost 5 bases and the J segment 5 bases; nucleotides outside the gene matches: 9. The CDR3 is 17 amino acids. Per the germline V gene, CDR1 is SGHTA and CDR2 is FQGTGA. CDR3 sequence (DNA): TGTGCCAGCAGCCTGGGGACTAGCGGGAGGTTGGGGGAGACCCAGTACTTC. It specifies CASSLGTSGRLGETQYF.

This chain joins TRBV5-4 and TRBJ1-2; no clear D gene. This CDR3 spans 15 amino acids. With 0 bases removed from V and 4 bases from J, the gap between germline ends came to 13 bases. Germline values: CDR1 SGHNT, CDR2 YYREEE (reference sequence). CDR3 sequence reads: CASSLESGSGYGYTF. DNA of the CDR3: TGTGCCAGCAGCTTGGAGTCGGGGTCGGGCTATGGCTACACCTTC.

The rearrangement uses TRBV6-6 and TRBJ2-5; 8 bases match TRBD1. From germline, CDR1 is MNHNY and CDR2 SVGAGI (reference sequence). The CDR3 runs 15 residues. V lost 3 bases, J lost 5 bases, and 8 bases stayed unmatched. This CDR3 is CASSYQGQEWETQYF. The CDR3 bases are TGTGCCAGCAGTTATCAGGGACAGGAATGGGAGACCCAGTACTTC.

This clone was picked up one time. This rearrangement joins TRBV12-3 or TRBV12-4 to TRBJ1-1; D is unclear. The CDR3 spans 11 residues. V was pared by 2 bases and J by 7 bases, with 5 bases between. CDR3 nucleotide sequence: TGTGCCAGCAGTTTACTAGGTGAAGCTTTCTTT. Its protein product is CASSLLGEAFF.

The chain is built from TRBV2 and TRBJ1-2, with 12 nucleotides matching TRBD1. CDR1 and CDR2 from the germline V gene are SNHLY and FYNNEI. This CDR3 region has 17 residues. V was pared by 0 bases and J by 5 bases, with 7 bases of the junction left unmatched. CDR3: CASSEAWGDRGHYGYTF. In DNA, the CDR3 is TGTGCCAGCAGTGAAGCGTGGGGGGACAGGGGGCATTATGGCTACACCTTC.

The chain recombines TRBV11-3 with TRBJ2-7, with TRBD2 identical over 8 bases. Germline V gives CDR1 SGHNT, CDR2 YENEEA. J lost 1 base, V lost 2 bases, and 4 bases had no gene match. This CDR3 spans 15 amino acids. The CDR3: CASSLNSGTSYEQYF. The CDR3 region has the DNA TGTGCCAGCAGCTTAAATAGCGGGACTTCCTACGAGCAGTACTTC. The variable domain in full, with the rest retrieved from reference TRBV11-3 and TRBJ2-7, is EAGVVQSPRYKIIEKKQPVAFWCNPISGHNTLYWYLQNLGQGPELLIRYENEEAVDDSQLPKDRFSAERLKGVDSTLKIQPAELGDSAVYLCASSLNSGTSYEQYFGPGTRLTVT.

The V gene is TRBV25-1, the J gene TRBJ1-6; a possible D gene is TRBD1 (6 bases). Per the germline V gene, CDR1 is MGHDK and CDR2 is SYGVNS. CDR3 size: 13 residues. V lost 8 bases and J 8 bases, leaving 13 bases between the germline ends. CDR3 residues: CASLRDTYSPLHF. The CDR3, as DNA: TGTGCCAGCCTTCGGGACACCTATTCACCCCTCCACTTT. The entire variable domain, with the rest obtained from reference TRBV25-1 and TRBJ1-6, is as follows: EADIYQTPRYLVIGTGKKITLECSQTMGHDKMYWYQQDPGMELHLIHYSYGVNSTEKGDLSSESTVSRIRTEHFPLTLESARPSHTSQYLCASLRDTYSPLHFGNGTRLTVT.

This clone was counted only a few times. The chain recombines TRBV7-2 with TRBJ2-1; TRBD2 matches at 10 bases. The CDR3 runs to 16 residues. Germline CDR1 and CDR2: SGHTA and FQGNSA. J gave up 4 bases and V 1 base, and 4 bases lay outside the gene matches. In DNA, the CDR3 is TGTGCCAGCAGCTTAGGGGGTAGCGGGGGGTACAATGAGCAGTTCTTC. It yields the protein CASSLGGSGGYNEQFF.